This entry describes one T cell receptor beta chain. Antigen unknown. This CDR3 is 14 amino acids long. Between the trimmed V and J ends, which lost 4 bases and 1 base, there was a span of 8 bases. This sample is part of a study of cytomegalovirus exposure and HLA in healthy donors. Notes on the study in general: Indistinguishable V segments, including TRBV6-2 and TRBV6-3, were excluded. For most TCR beta V segments, an earlier analysis put the productive rate at about 87% or about 30% of the time. Later analysis identified several of the most significant clusters that appeared linked to common viral pathogens.

60 Vbeta and 13 Jbeta primers were used in PCR. Sequencing was performed with immunoSEQ multiplex PCR; in TCRdb, only in-frame clones are kept and a portion is missing. The table has 160,000 or so clones, 82% seen once; the top ten hold around 10%. This receptor was taken from a man aged 45-65 years in good health and CMV-seropositive. The chain is built from TRBV23-1 and TRBJ1-5; D is uncertain. TRBV23-1 belongs to the ORF category, with a function that is uncertain. Sequenced: PBMCs. The CDR3 loop reads CASSPLRSNQPQHF. Here the CDR3 DNA reads TGCGCCAGCAGTCCCCTCAGGAGCAATCAGCCCCAGCATTTT.